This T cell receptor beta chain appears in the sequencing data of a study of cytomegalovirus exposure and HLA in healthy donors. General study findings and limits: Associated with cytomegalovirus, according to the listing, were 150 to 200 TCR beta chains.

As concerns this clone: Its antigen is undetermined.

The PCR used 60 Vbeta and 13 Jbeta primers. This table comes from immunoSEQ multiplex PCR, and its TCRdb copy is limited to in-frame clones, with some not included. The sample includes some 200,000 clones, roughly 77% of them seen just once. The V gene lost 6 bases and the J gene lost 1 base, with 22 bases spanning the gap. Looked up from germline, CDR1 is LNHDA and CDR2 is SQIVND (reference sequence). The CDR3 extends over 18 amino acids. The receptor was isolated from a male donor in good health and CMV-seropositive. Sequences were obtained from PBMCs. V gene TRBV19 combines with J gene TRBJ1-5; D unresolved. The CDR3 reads CASSPIGRASWSNQPQHF. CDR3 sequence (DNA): TGTGCCAGTAGCCCCATTGGGAGGGCTTCCTGGAGCAATCAGCCCCAGCATTTT.